These T cell receptor beta chains were read from a single sample in a study of blood T cell repertoires in COVID-19. Assay: immunoSEQ multiplex PCR; the TCRdb copy retains only in-frame clones and omits some. The repertoire consists of roughly 100,000 clones, with 65% to 85% occurring once and the leading ten covering around 25%. Sequencing was done on a sample of peripheral blood. These receptors originate from a man of 80 years or more with active or convalescent COVID-19. CDR3s include the opening cysteine and the closing phenylalanine or tryptophan. D genes are given only for firm matches. Only some rows state a clone size, as once, few, many or a class for expanded clones.

v_call	j_call	clone_size	cdr3_length	d_call	cdr3_nt	cdr3_aa
TRBV19	TRBJ2-1	-	15	-	TGTGCCAGTAGGGATACAGGGTCCTCCTTTTATGAGCAGTTCTTC	CASRDTGSSFYEQFF
TRBV5-1	TRBJ2-3	few	13	-	TGCGCCAGCAGCTTGGGTATCGCAGATACGCAGTATTTT	CASSLGIADTQYF
TRBV7-3	TRBJ2-3	-	14	-	TGTGCCAGCAGCTTGGAGGGAAGCACAGATACGCAGTATTTT	CASSLEGSTDTQYF
TRBV29-1	TRBJ2-1	-	10	-	TGCGGAGGCGGAGACTATGAGCAGTTCTTC	CGGGDYEQFF
TRBV3-1/TRBV3-2	TRBJ2-2	-	16	TRBD2	TGTGCCAGCAGCCCACCTAGCGGGGGGGCAACCGGGGAGCTGTTTTTT	CASSPPSGGATGELFF
TRBV18	TRBJ2-5	-	15	-	TGTGCCAGCTCACCTCCTGGGGGGTTCCAAGAGACCCAGTACTTC	CASSPPGGFQETQYF
TRBV20-1	TRBJ2-5	-	14	TRBD2	TGCAGTGCGAGTACCGGGCTCGGGGGGGGGACCCAGTACTTC	CSASTGLGGGTQYF
TRBV30	TRBJ1-4	-	14	-	TGTGCCTGGAGTGTACTTGCAACTAATGAAAAACTGTTTTTT	CAWSVLATNEKLFF
TRBV24-1	TRBJ2-5	-	15	-	TGTGCCACCAGTGATTTCCGGGGGTACCAAGAGACCCAGTACTTC	CATSDFRGYQETQYF
TRBV6-5	TRBJ2-6	-	14	-	TGTGCCAGCATCAGGTCTTCTGGGGCCAACGTCCTGACTTTC	CASIRSSGANVLTF
TRBV29-1	TRBJ2-1	-	17	-	TGCAGCGTTGAAGATCATGCAGGGCCGCCCTTCTACAATGAGCAGTTCTTC	CSVEDHAGPPFYNEQFF
TRBV28	TRBJ1-6	-	15	-	TGTGCCAGCAGTACGCCGACTGCTTATAATTCACCCCTCCACTTT	CASSTPTAYNSPLHF
TRBV6-1	TRBJ1-1	-	14	-	TGTGCCAGCAGTGAAGCAATGGGGGCAGTTGAAGCTTTCTTT	CASSEAMGAVEAFF
TRBV6-4	TRBJ2-1	few	13	TRBD2	TGTGCCAGCAGTGACGGGACTACCAATGAGCAGTTCTTC	CASSDGTTNEQFF
TRBV2	TRBJ2-3	-	15	TRBD2	TGTGCCAGCAGCCAGAGGGGACTAGAGACAGATACGCAGTATTTT	CASSQRGLETDTQYF